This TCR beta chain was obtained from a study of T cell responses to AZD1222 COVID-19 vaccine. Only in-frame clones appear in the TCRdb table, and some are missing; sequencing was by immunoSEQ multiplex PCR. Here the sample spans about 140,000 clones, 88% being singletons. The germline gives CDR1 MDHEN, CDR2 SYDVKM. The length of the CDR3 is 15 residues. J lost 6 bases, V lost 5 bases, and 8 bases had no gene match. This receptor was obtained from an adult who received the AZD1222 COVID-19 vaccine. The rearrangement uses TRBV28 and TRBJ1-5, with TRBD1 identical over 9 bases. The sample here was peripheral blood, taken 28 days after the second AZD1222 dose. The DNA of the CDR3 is TGTGCCAGCAGTCTCGAGGACAGGGGACGTCAGCCCCAGCATTTT. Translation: CASSLEDRGRQPQHF.